What follows are 16 T cell receptor beta chains derived from one specimen sequenced in a study of T-cell reconstitution after alpha-beta-depleted transplantation in children. It was with unique molecular identifiers that the TCRbeta library was prepared. Each CDR3 protein is one row after TCRdb ran MiXCR on the PCR reads. Here the sample spans around 250,000 distinct CDR3 sequences, roughly 8.2% being singletons. The input for sequencing was PBMCs, mostly from graft donor cells, taken 180 days after TCRalphabeta/CD19-depleted stem cell transplant. These receptors originate from a male patient aged 10 to 17 who had a stem cell transplant for acute lymphoblastic leukemia, so the T cells may come from the graft donor.

This clonotype came up a few times. The V and J genes are TRBV6-5 and TRBJ2-7; no reliable D call. The V end lost 6 bases, the J end lost 3 bases, and 15 bases lay between the germline ends. The CDR3 runs to 14 residues. Germline CDR1 is MNHEY and CDR2 is SVGAGI. CDR3 sequence: CASSYLGSYYEQYF. Here the CDR3 DNA reads TGTGCCAGCAGCTACCTCGGGTCGTACTACGAGCAGTACTTC.

This clonotype appeared many times. The rearrangement joins TRBV11-2 to TRBJ2-7, with 7 bases that match TRBD1. The CDR3 extends over 16 amino acids. Germline trimming cut 3 bases from V and 0 bases from J; bases unmatched to any gene: 8. Germline V gene data show CDR1 as SGHAT and CDR2 as FQNNGV. The CDR3 region is CASSFLRGPSSYEQYF. As DNA, the CDR3 is TGTGCCAGCAGCTTTCTAAGGGGGCCTTCCTCCTACGAGCAGTACTTC. The full variable domain, in which reference TRBV11-2 and TRBJ2-7 provide the parts outside the CDR3, is EAGVAQSPRYKIIEKRQSVAFWCNPISGHATLYWYQQILGQGPKLLIQFQNNGVVDDSQLPKDRFSAERLKGVDSTLKIQPAKLEDSAVYLCASSFLRGPSSYEQYFGPGTRLTVT.

The chain employs TRBV6-5 and TRBJ1-2, with no clear D. Germline loops: CDR1 MNHEY, CDR2 SVGAGI. Trimming removed 0 bases from V and 4 bases from J, with 18 bases in between. This CDR3 has 17 amino acids. As DNA, the CDR3 is TGTGCCAGCAGTTACTCGCCCCCGGACGGCTCTCCCTATGGCTACACCTTC. It is translated as CASSYSPPDGSPYGYTF.

This clonotype was counted at least ten times. This rearrangement joins TRBV25-1 to TRBJ2-1; D is uncertain. Per germline, CDR1 MGHDK and CDR2 SYGVNS. V shed 3 bases and J shed 6 bases, with 15 bases lying between them. The CDR3 runs to 15 residues. The CDR3 is CASSEFDSWLNEQFF. For the CDR3, the DNA is TGTGCCAGCAGTGAGTTCGATAGTTGGCTCAATGAGCAGTTCTTC.

Ten or more counts support this clonotype. The V and J genes are TRBV10-3 and TRBJ1-1, with TRBD1 as a possible D gene (6 bases). This CDR3 is built from 13 residues. Germline V CDR1 and CDR2: ENHRY, SYGVKD. Trimming shortened V by 4 bases and J by 4 bases, and 10 bases separated the two germline ends. CDR3 sequence (DNA): TGTGCCATCAGTGGCAGGGGCTCCACTGAAGCTTTCTTT. It codes for CAISGRGSTEAFF.

This clonotype was counted at least ten times. The chain links TRBV7-6 to TRBJ2-2, with D tentatively TRBD1 or TRBD2 (5 bases each). Trimming stripped 5 bases from V and 6 bases from J, with 13 bases between. The CDR3 contains 14 residues. The germline gives CDR1 SGHVS, CDR2 FNYEAQ. The CDR3 DNA reads TGTGCCAGCAGCATGGGACGGATGCCCGGGGAGCTGTTTTTT. Protein product: CASSMGRMPGELFF.

This clonotype was detected ten times or more. The chain has TRBV7-9 and TRBJ1-1; D gene ambiguous. Trimming removed 8 bases at V and 1 base at J, with 11 bases between. Germline lookup yields CDR1 SEHNR and CDR2 FQNEAQ (reference sequence). The CDR3 has 13 residues. The CDR3 here is CASCSTGNTEAFF. Here the CDR3 DNA reads TGTGCCAGCTGTTCCACGGGGAACACTGAAGCTTTCTTT.

This clonotype has ten or more counts. This chain uses TRBV28 with TRBJ2-1; possible D gene TRBD1, 6 bases. CDR1 and CDR2 (germline): MDHEN, SYDVKM. The ends were cut back, 5 bases at V and 13 bases at J, with 15 bases in the middle. This CDR3 contains 12 residues. The CDR3: CASSPPGQGQFF. The CDR3 bases are TGTGCCAGCAGTCCACCGGGACAAGGCCAGTTCTTC.

As to this clonotype: A junction boundary mismatches the germline segment, possibly from a read error. The rearrangement links TRBV5-1 to TRBJ2-2; D may be TRBD1 or TRBD2 (5 bases each). The germline V gene has CDR1 SGHRS and CDR2 YFSETQ. The CDR3 has 13 residues. The CDR3 sequence: CASSLENTGDLFF. DNA for the CDR3: TGCGCCAGCAGCTTGGAAAACACCGGGGACCTGTTTTTT. The full variable domain, rest sourced from reference TRBV5-1 and TRBJ2-2, is KAGVTQTPRYLIKTRGQQVTLSCSPISGHRSVSWYQQTPGQGLQFLFEYFSETQRNKGNFPGRFSGRQFSNSRSEMNVSTLELGDSALYLCASSLENTGDLFFGEGSRLTVL.

Concerning this clonotype itself: A clone one base away is much larger, so this may be a read error. The chain links TRBV18 to TRBJ2-7; tentative D call: TRBD1 (6 bases). The CDR3 has 11 residues. Germline CDR1 reads KGHSH; CDR2 reads LQKENI. Deletions cut 5 bases from V and 7 bases from J, with 9 bases between. The CDR3 protein is CASSSGTEQYF. The CDR3 DNA follows: TGTGCCAGCTCATCAGGGACAGAGCAGTACTTC.

This clonotype was recorded many times. V is TRBV5-6 and J is TRBJ2-1; possible D gene TRBD2, 5 bases. V gave up 7 bases and J gave up 0 bases, with 17 bases separating them. The length of the CDR3 is 16 residues. Germline CDR1 reads SGHDT; CDR2 reads YYEEEE. The CDR3 DNA is TGTGCCAGCCGAGCCAGGCGGGCTAACTCCTACAATGAGCAGTTCTTC. It translates to CASRARRANSYNEQFF.

This clonotype was detected many times. This chain uses TRBV3-1 with TRBJ1-2; no definite D call. Trimming shortened V by 0 bases and J by 7 bases, and 9 bases separated the two germline ends. This CDR3 comprises 13 residues. Germline V CDR1 and CDR2: LGHDT, YNNKEL (reference sequence). The CDR3 loop reads CASSQEGVGGYTF. CDR3 bases: TGTGCCAGCAGCCAAGAAGGAGTGGGTGGCTACACCTTC.

This clonotype appeared many times. V and J are TRBV7-3 and TRBJ2-5; D remains unclear. CDR3 length: 14 residues. Germline assignment: CDR1 SGHTA and CDR2 FQGTGA. Trimming cost V 1 base and J 4 bases, with 10 bases left between them. CDR3 region: CASSLNPVAETQYF. DNA for the CDR3: TGTGCCAGCAGCTTAAACCCAGTGGCAGAGACCCAGTACTTC.

This clonotype occurred many times. The V call is TRBV5-6, the J call TRBJ2-1, with D hard to call. The germline V gene has CDR1 SGHDT and CDR2 YYEEEE. The CDR3 is 12 amino acids. V lost 4 bases to trimming and J lost 9 bases, with 11 bases between them. The CDR3 is CASSPSSSEQFF. The DNA for the CDR3 is TGTGCCAGCAGCCCCTCCAGCAGTGAGCAGTTCTTC.

This clonotype was observed many times. J is TRBJ2-1 and V is TRBV3-1; 8 nucleotides line up with TRBD1. The CDR3 length is 13 residues. The J segment lost 13 bases and the V segment lost 1 base, leaving 6 bases of the junction unmatched. Germline lookup yields CDR1 LGHDT and CDR2 YNNKEL (reference sequence). The CDR3 is CASSQASGQGQFF. The DNA of the CDR3 is TGTGCCAGCAGCCAAGCGAGCGGACAGGGACAGTTCTTC.

This clonotype came up many times. V is TRBV10-3 and J is TRBJ2-7; D may be TRBD2 (6 bases). The V gene's germline CDR1 is ENHRY and CDR2 SYGVKD. V was cut by 2 bases and J by 7 bases, with 24 bases left in between. CDR3 length: 17 residues. The CDR3 here is CAISEIGAEGIRGEQYF. The CDR3 bases are TGTGCCATCAGTGAGATAGGGGCGGAGGGTATACGCGGAGAGCAGTACTTC.